Sequencing of this T cell receptor beta chain was carried out in a study of immune cell composition in non-small cell lung cancer. The data were produced by immunoSEQ multiplex PCR, yet TCRdb's version contains in-frame clones alone and is incomplete. The sample has fewer than 20,000 clones; over 65% are singletons. This clone has more than one count but fewer than ten. The normal lung sample lay at least 3 cm, and maximally far, from the tumour. This same sample was also part of a study on CD4 T cells in lung cancer.

This TCR came from a human donor with non-small cell lung cancer. The sequencing input was non-adjacent lung tissue.

The CDR3 DNA is TGTGCCAGCAGTCCCTATCGGGGCGATCAAGGGAATGAGCAGTTCTTC. Protein product: CASSPYRGDQGNEQFF. The V call is TRBV7-3, the J call TRBJ2-1, with D perhaps being TRBD1 or TRBD2 (5 bases each). From germline, CDR1 is SGHTA and CDR2 FQGTGA. Trimming stripped 6 bases from V and 7 bases from J, with 22 bases between. The CDR3 has 16 amino acids.